The clone carrying this TCR beta chain was seen once. Its target is unknown. The sample belongs to a study of cytomegalovirus exposure and HLA in healthy donors. It was with 60 Vbeta and 13 Jbeta primers that the PCR ran. The assay was immunoSEQ multiplex PCR, and TCRdb's table has in-frame clones only and misses some. The sample has around 200,000 clones, over 75% seen once. Study-wide results and caveats: Roughly uniform depth of sequencing across donors was assumed in presence/absence analyses. Despite most TCR sequences being rare, some public TCRs occurred in many donors. What TCR beta sequences reportedly achieved was accurate prediction of HLA-A and HLA-B alleles in most subjects. A later analysis linked a missense DCLRE1C variant to TCR beta V- and J-gene trimming.

Sequences were obtained from PBMCs. This TCR was sampled from a man aged 50 to 59 in good health and CMV-seronegative.

CDR3 loop: CASSSRQESYEQYF. DNA of the CDR3: TGCGCCAGCAGCTCCCGACAGGAATCCTACGAGCAGTACTTC. V usage is TRBV5-1 and J usage is TRBJ2-7, with a weak D call TRBD1 (6 bases). Germline CDR1 and CDR2: SGHRS and YFSETQ. Trimming pared 3 bases from V and 1 base from J, leaving 11 bases between. The CDR3 extends over 14 amino acids.